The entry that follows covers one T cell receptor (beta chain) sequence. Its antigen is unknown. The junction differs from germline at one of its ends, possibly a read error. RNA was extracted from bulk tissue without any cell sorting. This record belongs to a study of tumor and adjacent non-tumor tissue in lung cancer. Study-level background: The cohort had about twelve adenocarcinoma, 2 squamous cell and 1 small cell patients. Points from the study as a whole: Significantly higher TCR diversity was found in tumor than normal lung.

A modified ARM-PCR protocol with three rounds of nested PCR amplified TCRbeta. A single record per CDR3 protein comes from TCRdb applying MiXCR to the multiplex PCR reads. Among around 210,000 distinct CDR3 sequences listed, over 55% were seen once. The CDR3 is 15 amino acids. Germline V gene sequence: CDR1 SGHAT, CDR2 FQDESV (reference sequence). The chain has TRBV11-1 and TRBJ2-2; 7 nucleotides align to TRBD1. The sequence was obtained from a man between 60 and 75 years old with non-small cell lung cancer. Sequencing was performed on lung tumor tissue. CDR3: CTSRLKRQGIGELFF. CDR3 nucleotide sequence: TGTACCAGCAGATTAAAACGACAGGGCATCGGGGAGCTGTTTTTT.